The clone carrying this T cell receptor beta chain was detected many times. Its antigen is not known. This sample was taken from a study of T cell repertoires in cytomegalovirus infection. Study-level findings and limits: The study identified carriers of CMV plus the relevant HLA from cumulative public TCR beta family frequency.

TCRdb used MiXCR to reprocess the reads, holding one entry per CDR3 protein. The repertoire holds under 95,000 distinct CDR3 sequences, more than 3% seen once, with roughly 22% in the top ten. Germline CDR1 and CDR2: SGHTA and FQGNSA. V was trimmed by 0 bases and J by 8 bases, leaving 4 bases between them. This CDR3 spans 11 amino acids. Sequenced material: PBMCs. This clonotype was obtained from a human donor in good health (CMV status not recorded). Some clones in this sample may be carry-over from other donors' samples. V gene TRBV7-2 combines with J gene TRBJ1-2; D ambiguous. The CDR3 DNA sequence: TGTGCCAGCAGCTTAGCCGGGGGCTACACCTTC. The encoded protein is CASSLAGGYTF.